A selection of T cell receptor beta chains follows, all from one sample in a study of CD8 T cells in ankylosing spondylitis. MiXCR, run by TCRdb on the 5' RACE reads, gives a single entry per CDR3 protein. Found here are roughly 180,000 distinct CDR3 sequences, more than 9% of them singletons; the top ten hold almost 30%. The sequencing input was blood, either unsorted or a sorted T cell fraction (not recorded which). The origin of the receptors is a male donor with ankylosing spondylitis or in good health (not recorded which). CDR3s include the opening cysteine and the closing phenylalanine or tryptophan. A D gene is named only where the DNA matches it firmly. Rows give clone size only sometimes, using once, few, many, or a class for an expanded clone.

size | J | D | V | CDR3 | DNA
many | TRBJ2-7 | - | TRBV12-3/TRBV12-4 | CASSLTVYEQYF | TGTGCCAGCAGTTTAACGGTCTACGAGCAGTACTTC
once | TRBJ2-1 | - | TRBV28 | CASSYTDEQFF | TGTGCCAGCAGTTACACGGATGAGCAGTTCTTC
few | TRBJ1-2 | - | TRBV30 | CAWSGADGGYTF | TGTGCCTGGAGTGGGGCCGATGGTGGCTACACCTTC
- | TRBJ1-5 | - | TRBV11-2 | CASSLDSGGNQPQHF | TGTGCCAGCAGCTTAGATTCAGGGGGCAATCAGCCCCAGCATTTT
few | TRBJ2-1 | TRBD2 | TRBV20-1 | CSASAGGEDEQFF | TGCAGTGCTAGTGCGGGGGGGGAGGATGAGCAGTTCTTC
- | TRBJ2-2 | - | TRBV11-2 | CASSYGQFTGELFF | TGTGCCAGCAGCTACGGACAATTCACCGGGGAGCTGTTTTTT
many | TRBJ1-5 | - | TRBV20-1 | CSARDGAGQPQHF | TGCAGTGCTAGAGATGGCGCAGGGCAGCCCCAGCATTTT
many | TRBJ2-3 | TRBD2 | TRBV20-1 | CSAIGGRGTDTQYF | TGCAGTGCCATAGGCGGGAGGGGCACAGATACGCAGTATTTT
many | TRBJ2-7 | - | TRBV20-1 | CSARDMGYEQYF | TGCAGTGCTAGAGATATGGGGTACGAGCAGTACTTC
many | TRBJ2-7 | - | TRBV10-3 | CATRLNEDGGYEQYF | TGTGCCACTAGACTAAACGAGGATGGAGGGTACGAGCAGTACTTC
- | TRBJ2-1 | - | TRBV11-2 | CASSPDRDDEQFF | TGTGCCAGCAGCCCGGATCGGGACGATGAGCAGTTCTTC
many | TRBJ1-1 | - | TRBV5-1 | CASSHGTANTEAFF | TGCGCCAGCAGCCACGGGACGGCGAACACTGAAGCTTTCTTT
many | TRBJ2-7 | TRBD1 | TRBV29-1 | CSVEGQGVSEQYF | TGCAGCGTGGAGGGACAGGGGGTATCGGAGCAGTACTTC
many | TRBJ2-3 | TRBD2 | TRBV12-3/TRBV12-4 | CASSPYGGGPDTQYF | TGTGCCAGCAGCCCATACGGCGGGGGACCAGATACGCAGTATTTT
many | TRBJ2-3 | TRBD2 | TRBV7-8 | CASSLNLAGGPTDTQYF | TGTGCCAGCAGCTTAAACCTAGCGGGAGGGCCCACAGATACGCAGTATTTT
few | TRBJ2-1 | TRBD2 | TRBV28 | CASSPSGTSGREQFF | TGTGCCAGCAGCCCATCCGGGACTAGCGGCCGTGAGCAGTTCTTC
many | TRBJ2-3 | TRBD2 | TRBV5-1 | CASSSLGGSPGLAAPDTQYF | TGCGCCAGCAGCTCACTGGGGGGATCTCCGGGACTAGCGGCTCCTGATACGCAGTATTTT
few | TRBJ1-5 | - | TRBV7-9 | CASSLYEQPQHF | TGTGCCAGCAGCTTATACGAACAGCCCCAGCATTTT
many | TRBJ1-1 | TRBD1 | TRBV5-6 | CASSEGQGSPEAFF | TGTGCCAGCAGCGAGGGACAGGGTTCCCCCGAAGCTTTCTTT
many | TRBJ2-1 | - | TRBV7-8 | CASSPPTRPNNEQFF | TGTGCCAGCAGCCCACCAACTCGACCGAACAATGAGCAGTTCTTC
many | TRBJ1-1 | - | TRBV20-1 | CSAREGYDTEAFF | TGCAGTGCTAGGGAGGGTTACGACACTGAAGCTTTCTTT
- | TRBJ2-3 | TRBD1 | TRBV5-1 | CASSTGTGFGADTQYF | TGCGCCAGCAGCACCGGGACAGGGTTTGGGGCAGATACGCAGTATTTT
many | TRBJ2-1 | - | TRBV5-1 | CASSLELRAAGRDNEQFF | TGCGCCAGCAGCTTGGAGCTGAGGGCCGCTGGCCGCGACAATGAGCAGTTCTTC
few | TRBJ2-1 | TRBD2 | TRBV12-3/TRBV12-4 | CASNDPGLAGDNEQFF | TGTGCCAGCAACGATCCGGGACTAGCGGGAGACAATGAGCAGTTCTTC
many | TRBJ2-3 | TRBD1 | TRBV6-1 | CASSRQGSTDTQYF | TGTGCCAGCAGTCGACAGGGGAGCACAGATACGCAGTATTTT
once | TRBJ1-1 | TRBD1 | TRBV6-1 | CASTLGTANTEAFF | TGTGCCAGCACCCTCGGGACAGCCAACACTGAAGCTTTCTTT
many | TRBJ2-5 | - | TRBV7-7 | CASSLGGGTETQYF | TGTGCCAGCAGCCTAGGGGGGGGGACGGAGACCCAGTACTTC
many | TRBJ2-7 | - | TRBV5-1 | CASSPKDRISYEQYF | TGCGCCAGCAGCCCAAAAGACAGGATCTCCTACGAGCAGTACTTC
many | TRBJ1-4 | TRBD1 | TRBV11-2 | CASTLETGGDEKLFF | TGTGCCAGCACCCTTGAAACAGGGGGTGATGAAAAACTGTTTTTT
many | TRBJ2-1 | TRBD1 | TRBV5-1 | CASSAWDRGMGKQFF | TGCGCCAGCAGCGCCTGGGACAGGGGTATGGGTAAGCAGTTCTTC
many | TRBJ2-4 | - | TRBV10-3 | CAISVSAAKNIQYF | TGTGCCATCAGTGTATCAGCAGCCAAAAACATTCAGTACTTC
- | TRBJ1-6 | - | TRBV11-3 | CASSNTGKGESPLHF | TGTGCCAGCAGCAATACAGGGAAGGGAGAGTCACCCCTCCACTTT
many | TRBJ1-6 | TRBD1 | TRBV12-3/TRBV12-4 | CASRSGQEDNSPLHF | TGTGCCAGCAGGTCCGGACAGGAGGATAATTCACCCCTCCACTTT
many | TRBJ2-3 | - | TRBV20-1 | CSATTRGDTQYF | TGCAGTGCTACTACCCGAGGCGATACGCAGTATTTT
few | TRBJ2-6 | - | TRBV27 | CASSPASGANVLTF | TGTGCCAGCAGTCCAGCGTCTGGGGCCAACGTCCTGACTTTC
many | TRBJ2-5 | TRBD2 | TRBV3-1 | CASSQDGSGGGKTQYF | TGTGCCAGCAGCCAAGATGGGAGCGGGGGAGGCAAGACCCAGTACTTC
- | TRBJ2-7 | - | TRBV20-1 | CSVRGQLAHLGSYEQYF | TGCAGTGTTAGAGGCCAGTTAGCCCATCTCGGCTCCTACGAGCAGTACTTC
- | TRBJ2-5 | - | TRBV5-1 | CASSSTRTAETQYF | TGCGCCAGCAGCTCTACCCGGACTGCTGAGACCCAGTACTTC
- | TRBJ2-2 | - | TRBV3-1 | CASSPMGSGTGELFF | TGTGCCAGCAGCCCTATGGGTTCTGGCACCGGGGAGCTGTTTTTT
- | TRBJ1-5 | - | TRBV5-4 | CASSLDPAGQPQHF | TGTGCCAGCAGCTTGGACCCGGCGGGTCAGCCCCAGCATTTT
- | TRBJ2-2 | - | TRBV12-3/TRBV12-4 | CASSLDAGGVDTGELFF | TGTGCCAGCAGTTTAGATGCTGGAGGAGTCGACACCGGGGAGCTGTTTTTT
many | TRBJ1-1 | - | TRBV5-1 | CASSLKPTNTEAFF | TGCGCCAGCAGCTTGAAACCGACGAACACTGAAGCTTTCTTT
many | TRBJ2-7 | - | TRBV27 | CASRLTTTTYEQYF | TGTGCCAGCAGGTTAACAACAACAACCTACGAGCAGTACTTC
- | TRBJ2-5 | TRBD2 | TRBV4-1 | CASSQEGGLAIGGTQYF | TGCGCCAGCAGCCAAGAAGGCGGACTAGCAATTGGGGGGACCCAGTACTTC
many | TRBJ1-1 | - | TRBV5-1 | CASSFGVPGTEAFF | TGCGCCAGCAGCTTCGGGGTCCCGGGCACTGAAGCTTTCTTT
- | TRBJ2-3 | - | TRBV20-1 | CSASLRTDTQYF | TGCAGTGCTAGTCTTCGCACAGATACGCAGTATTTT
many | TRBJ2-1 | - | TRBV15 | CATSGGVELRDNEQFF | TGTGCCACCAGCGGGGGAGTGGAACTACGTGACAATGAGCAGTTCTTC